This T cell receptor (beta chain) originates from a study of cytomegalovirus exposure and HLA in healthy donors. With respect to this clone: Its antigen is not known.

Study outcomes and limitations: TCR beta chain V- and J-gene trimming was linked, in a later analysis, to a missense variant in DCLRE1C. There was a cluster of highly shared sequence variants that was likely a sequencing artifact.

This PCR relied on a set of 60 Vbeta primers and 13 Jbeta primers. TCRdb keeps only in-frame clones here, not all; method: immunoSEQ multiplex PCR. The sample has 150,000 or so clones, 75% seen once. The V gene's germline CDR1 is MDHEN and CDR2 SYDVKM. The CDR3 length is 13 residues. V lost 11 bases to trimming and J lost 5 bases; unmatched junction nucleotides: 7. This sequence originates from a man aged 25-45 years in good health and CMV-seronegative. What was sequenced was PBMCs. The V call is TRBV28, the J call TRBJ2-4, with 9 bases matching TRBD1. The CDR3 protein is CAYRGDRENIQYF. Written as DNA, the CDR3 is TGTGCCTATCGGGGGGACAGGGAAAACATTCAGTACTTC.